These 19 T cell receptor beta chains originate from one sample sequenced in a study of shared clonotypes between healthy human individuals. Some clones are missing from TCRdb's copy, which holds only in-frame ones; the method was immunoSEQ multiplex PCR. Of some 1,400,000 clones in the sample, roughly 96% are singletons; the top ten hold approximately 1.1%. The sequencing input was naive CD4+ T cells sorted from blood. This sample's subset: CD45RA+ positively selected. The receptors originated from a man aged 25 to 40 in good health.

This clone was seen only once. This chain connects TRBV18 to TRBJ2-7, with D uncertain. The CDR3 consists of 14 residues. Germline V CDR1 and CDR2: KGHSH, LQKENI. The ends were cut back, 3 bases at V and 0 bases at J, with 9 bases in the middle. Here the CDR3 reads CASSPWASSYEQYF. The CDR3 DNA reads as TGTGCCAGCTCACCTTGGGCTTCCTCCTACGAGCAGTACTTC.

The gene calls are TRBV7-9 and TRBJ1-3, with D unclear. The CDR3 runs to 14 residues. The germline V gene encodes CDR1 SEHNR and CDR2 FQNEAQ (reference sequence). V shed 5 bases and J shed 5 bases, with 13 bases lying between them. CDR3 in DNA: TGTGCCAGCAGCGGTTTGCCCCCAAGAAACACCATATATTTT. It codes for CASSGLPPRNTIYF.

This clone was counted a single time. The chain is built from TRBV2 and TRBJ2-7; 8 nucleotides match TRBD1. Germline V lookup: CDR1 SNHLY, CDR2 FYNNEI. The CDR3 runs to 15 residues. With 6 bases clipped from V and 3 bases from J, the junction kept 10 bases outside the gene matches. CDR3: CASRDRALGLYEQYF. In nucleotides, the CDR3 is TGTGCCAGCAGGGACAGGGCGCTGGGCCTCTACGAGCAGTACTTC.

This sequence joins TRBV5-1 and TRBJ1-3; no clear D gene. CDR3 length: 18 residues. CDR1 SGHRS and CDR2 YFSETQ come from the germline V gene. V shed 1 base and J shed 3 bases, with 20 bases lying between them. CDR3 in DNA: TGCGCCAGCAGCTTGTCAGCAGTTCCGGACGCGCGTGGAAACACCATATATTTT. Residues: CASSLSAVPDARGNTIYF.

J is TRBJ1-1 and V is TRBV5-6; D unclear. The CDR3 has 16 amino acids. Germline V CDR1 and CDR2: SGHDT, YYEEEE. V was shortened by 2 bases and J by 1 base, with 15 bases between the two germline ends. CDR3 sequence: CASSFPGRTGNTEAFF. The CDR3 DNA reads TGTGCCAGCAGCTTTCCAGGAAGGACTGGGAACACTGAAGCTTTCTTT. The whole variable domain, remainder taken from reference TRBV5-6 and TRBJ1-1, is DAGVTQSPTHLIKTRGQQVTLRCSPKSGHDTVSWYQQALGQGPQFIFQYYEEEERQRGNFPDRFSGHQFPNYSSELNVNALLLGDSALYLCASSFPGRTGNTEAFFGQGTRLTVV.

The J gene is TRBJ2-2, the V gene TRBV2, with 9 bases that match TRBD2. Trimming removed 8 bases from V and 6 bases from J; junction bases left unmatched: 10. Germline-derived CDR1 and CDR2 are SNHLY and FYNNEI. The CDR3 has 15 amino acids. The CDR3 sequence is CASSGVSGSPGELFF. In DNA, the CDR3 is TGTGCCAGCTCGGGCGTTAGCGGGAGTCCCGGGGAGCTGTTTTTT.

As to this clone: The sample has other DNA sequences that encode this CDR3 too. J is TRBJ2-2 and V is TRBV11-3; 13 bases map to TRBD2. Losses at the gene ends were 5 bases for V and 6 bases for J; bases not matched to a gene: 3. CDR3 length equals 15 residues. Germline V lookup: CDR1 SGHNT, CDR2 YENEEA. CDR3 in DNA: TGTGCCAGCAGCCTCGGACTAGCGGGAGCCGGGGAGCTGTTTTTT. Its translation is CASSLGLAGAGELFF.

The chain has TRBV29-1 and TRBJ2-2; 9 bases align to TRBD2. The CDR3 has 16 amino acids. The V gene end was trimmed by 5 bases and the J gene end by 1 base; junction bases not matched to a gene: 8. CDR1 SQVTM and CDR2 ANQGSEA come from the germline V gene. The CDR3 DNA follows: TGCAGCGTTCCGAACCTAGCGGGATTGAACACCGGGGAGCTGTTTTTT. This sequence encodes CSVPNLAGLNTGELFF.

Concerning this clone: The same CDR3 is also encoded by other DNA sequences in this sample. The chain is built from TRBV7-9 and TRBJ2-6; D remains unclear. The V end was cut by 5 bases, the J end by 0 bases, with 8 bases between. The CDR3 is 15 amino acids. Germline V gene sequence: CDR1 SEHNR, CDR2 FQNEAQ (reference sequence). The CDR3 spells CASSITSSGANVLTF. CDR3 DNA: TGTGCCAGCAGCATTACGAGCTCTGGGGCCAACGTCCTGACTTTC. The variable domain in full, completed from reference TRBV7-9 and TRBJ2-6, reads DTGVSQNPRHKITKRGQNVTFRCDPISEHNRLYWYRQTLGQGPEFLTYFQNEAQLEKSRLLSDRFSAERPKGSFSTLEIQRTEQGDSAMYLCASSITSSGANVLTFGAGSRLTVL.

V usage is TRBV29-1 and J usage is TRBJ1-2; perhaps TRBD1 as D (5 bases). This CDR3 has 14 residues. Germline values: CDR1 SQVTM, CDR2 ANQGSEA. Trimming shortened V by 5 bases and J by 8 bases, and 21 bases separated the two germline ends. CDR3 in amino acids: CSVTSDRPRGGYTF. Here the CDR3 DNA reads TGCAGCGTTACCTCAGACAGACCTCGGGGAGGCTACACCTTC.

The chain employs TRBV27 and TRBJ2-1; 14 bases agree with TRBD2. V trimming: 4 bases; J trimming: 1 base; junction bases outside the gene matches: 3. This CDR3 comprises 17 residues. Looked up from germline, CDR1 is MNHEY and CDR2 is SMNVEV (reference sequence). The CDR3 reads CASSSGLAGDSYNEQFF. The CDR3 DNA reads TGTGCCAGCAGTTCGGGACTAGCGGGAGATTCCTACAATGAGCAGTTCTTC.

As regards this clone: The same CDR3 is also encoded by other DNA sequences in this sample. The chain combines TRBV6-1 with TRBJ2-7; D is perhaps TRBD2 (6 bases). V dropped 0 bases and J dropped 1 base, with 7 bases sitting between them. The length of the CDR3 is 14 residues. Germline lookup yields CDR1 MNHNS and CDR2 SASEGT. The CDR3 spells CASSEAGSSYEQYF. Written as DNA, the CDR3 is TGTGCCAGCAGTGAAGCCGGGAGTTCCTACGAGCAGTACTTC.

The chain recombines TRBV5-1 with TRBJ2-3; D possibly corresponds to TRBD2 (6 bases). The CDR3 is 15 residues long. Germline loops: CDR1 SGHRS, CDR2 YFSETQ. V gave up 4 bases and J gave up 6 bases, with 18 bases separating them. DNA for the CDR3: TGCGCCAGCAGCCCGGTGGGGGGACCGGGGGATACGCAGTATTTT. It translates to CASSPVGGPGDTQYF. Combining the CDR3 with reference TRBV5-1 and TRBJ2-3 gives the whole variable domain KAGVTQTPRYLIKTRGQQVTLSCSPISGHRSVSWYQQTPGQGLQFLFEYFSETQRNKGNFPGRFSGRQFSNSRSEMNVSTLELGDSALYLCASSPVGGPGDTQYFGPGTRLTVL.

This clone has just one count. V and J are TRBV7-2 and TRBJ2-2, with TRBD1 identical over 7 bases. CDR3 size: 18 residues. J gave up 1 base and V 1 base, and 9 bases lay outside the gene matches. Germline-derived CDR1 and CDR2 are SGHTA and FQGNSA. In nucleotides, the CDR3 is TGTGCCAGCAGCTTAGTTTCAGCCCGGACAGGGAACACCGGGGAGCTGTTTTTT. Its protein is CASSLVSARTGNTGELFF.

This clone has a single count. The rearrangement joins TRBV7-2 to TRBJ2-7; 7 positions match TRBD1. This CDR3 comprises 13 residues. With 4 bases clipped from V and 7 bases from J, the junction kept 7 bases outside the gene matches. CDR1 and CDR2 (germline): SGHTA, FQGNSA. CDR3 region: CASSSNRGKEQYF. The DNA for the CDR3 is TGTGCCAGCAGCTCGAACAGGGGTAAAGAGCAGTACTTC.

The CDR3 region has the DNA TGTGCCAGCAGCTCCATTACGAATGAGCAGTTCTTC. The encoded protein is CASSSITNEQFF. The chain is built from TRBV7-2 and TRBJ2-1; no clear D gene. Trimming took 4 bases from V and 7 from J, leaving 8 bases between them. The CDR3 is 12 amino acids. Germline V gene lookup returns CDR1 SGHTA and CDR2 FQGNSA.

The chain links TRBV2 to TRBJ2-5, with 14 bases fitting TRBD2. Trimming cost V 6 bases and J 3 bases; bases outside gene matches: 3. The germline gives CDR1 SNHLY, CDR2 FYNNEI. The CDR3 runs to 15 residues. CDR3 protein: CASSATSGREETQYF. The CDR3 DNA reads TGTGCCAGCAGCGCGACTAGCGGGAGGGAAGAGACCCAGTACTTC.

The chain employs TRBV7-9 and TRBJ1-1; D ambiguous. This CDR3 region has 12 residues. Per the germline V gene, CDR1 is SEHNR and CDR2 is FQNEAQ (reference sequence). Trimming took 5 bases from V and 10 from J, leaving 14 bases between them. The CDR3 sequence is CASSQVDGGAFF. CDR3 nucleotides: TGTGCCAGCAGCCAGGTGGATGGCGGAGCTTTCTTT.

The V call is TRBV28, the J call TRBJ1-5, with D maybe TRBD1 (5 bases). V was clipped by 6 bases and J by 6 bases, with 18 bases between them. Per the germline V gene, CDR1 is MDHEN and CDR2 is SYDVKM. The CDR3 runs 15 residues. The CDR3 sequence: CASRPRKGPSQPQHF. CDR3 nucleotides: TGTGCCAGCAGACCCCGCAAGGGGCCGAGTCAGCCCCAGCATTTT.